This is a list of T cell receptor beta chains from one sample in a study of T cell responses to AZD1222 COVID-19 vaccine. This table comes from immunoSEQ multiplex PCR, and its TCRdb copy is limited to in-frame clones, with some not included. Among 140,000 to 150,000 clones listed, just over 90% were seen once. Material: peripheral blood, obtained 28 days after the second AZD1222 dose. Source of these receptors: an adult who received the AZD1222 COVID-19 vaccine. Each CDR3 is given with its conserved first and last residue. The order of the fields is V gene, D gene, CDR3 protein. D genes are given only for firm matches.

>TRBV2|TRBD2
CASSLTSGSTDTQYF
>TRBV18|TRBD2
CASSPPLAGSTDTQYF
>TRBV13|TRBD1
CASSPTAGGNTEAFF
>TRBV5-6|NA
CASSSPGFSGNTIYF
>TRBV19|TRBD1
CATGQGYNSPLHF
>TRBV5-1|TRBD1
CASSLAGQGNSPLHF
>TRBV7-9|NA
CASSLETPTYGYTF
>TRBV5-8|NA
CASRQEEAFF
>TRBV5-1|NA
CASSSDGRNTGELFF
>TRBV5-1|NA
CASSLGWGSANYGYTF
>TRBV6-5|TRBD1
CASRVPGTGSSEQYF
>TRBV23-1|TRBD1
CASTQGGTTGTLRSGGYTF
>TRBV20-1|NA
CSAREGNGYTF
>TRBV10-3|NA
CAIKSEGDTQYF
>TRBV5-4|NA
CASQDGPLSNQPQHF
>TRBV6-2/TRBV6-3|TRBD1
CASSDRGHGGYTF
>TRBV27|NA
CASSLWGSGELFF
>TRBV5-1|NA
CASSLQGSGEKLFF